This TCR beta chain was observed in a study of blood T cells in healthy people across ages. This clonotype was seen a few times. Then a second PCR, running about 6 to 11 cycles, was carried out with a sample-barcoded 5' primer and a J-beta primer mix. Every cDNA molecule bore a tag from a template-switch adaptor containing 12 random nucleotides. TCRdb fed the 5' RACE reads into MiXCR, producing one record per CDR3 protein. The sample has just under 550,000 distinct CDR3 sequences, 20% to 30% seen once; the top ten hold approximately 10%. CDR3 size: 13 residues. CDR1 is LNHDA, CDR2 SQIVND, per germline (reference sequence). The V end lost 9 bases, the J end lost 5 bases, and 14 bases lay between the germline ends. The same sample was also studied in work on T cells of mothers and their children.

The sequence came from a boy aged 10-17 years in good health. The source material was blood. The J gene is TRBJ1-5, the V gene TRBV19, with a weak D call TRBD1 (5 bases). CDR3 sequence: CASRQGRYQPQHF. CDR3 in DNA: TGTGCCAGCCGTCAGGGAAGATATCAGCCCCAGCATTTT.